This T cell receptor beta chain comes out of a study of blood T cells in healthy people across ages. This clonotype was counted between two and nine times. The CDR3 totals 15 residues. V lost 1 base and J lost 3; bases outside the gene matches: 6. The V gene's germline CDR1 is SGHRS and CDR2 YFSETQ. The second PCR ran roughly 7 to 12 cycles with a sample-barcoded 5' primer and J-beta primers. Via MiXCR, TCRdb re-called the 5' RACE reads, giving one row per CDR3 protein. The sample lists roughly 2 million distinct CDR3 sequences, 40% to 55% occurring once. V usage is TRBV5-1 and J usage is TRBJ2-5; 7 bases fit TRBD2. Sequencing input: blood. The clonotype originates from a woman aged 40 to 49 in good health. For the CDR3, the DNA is TGCGCCAGCAGCTTGTCCGGACTAGTCAAAGAGACCCAGTACTTC. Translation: CASSLSGLVKETQYF.